There are a few counts of the clone carrying this T cell receptor beta chain. Preparation of the TCRbeta library was carried out with unique molecular identifiers. TCRdb re-analysed the PCR reads in MiXCR, keeping a single row per CDR3 protein. This table has 300,000 to 400,000 distinct CDR3 sequences, roughly 13% appearing once. This CDR3 has 19 amino acids. Trimming took 1 base from V and 7 from J; bases not matched to a gene: 19. CDR1 SGHAT and CDR2 FQNNGV come from the germline V gene. These data come from a study of T-cell reconstitution after alpha-beta-depleted transplantation in children. This sample comprised PBMCs, obtained from the stem cell graft. The TCR originated in a human donor who donated a stem cell graft to a child with Fanconi anemia. This chain links TRBV11-2 with TRBJ2-1, with TRBD1 matching over 7 bases. This CDR3 reads CASSLVRPRTGAIPNEQFF. DNA of the CDR3: TGTGCCAGCAGCTTAGTCAGACCGAGGACAGGTGCTATTCCGAATGAGCAGTTCTTC.